This T cell receptor beta chain was captured by sequencing in a study of CD8+CD57+ T cells in acquired aplastic anemia. Study-wide context: Each DNA sample taken from sorted CD4+ and CD8+ cells came to around 3.4 ug on average. Study observations and caveats: Patients and controls had in common around 29 CD8+ CDR3 sequences.

Profiling that covered TCR beta VDJ and CDR3 relied on genomic DNA as its template. Using its own MiXCR run on the reads, TCRdb lists one record per CDR3 protein. This sample has some 180,000 distinct CDR3 sequences, with approximately 49% found just once. The CDR3 is 16 residues long. Trimming removed 4 bases at V and 0 bases at J, with 14 bases between. Per germline, CDR1 PRHDT and CDR2 FYEKMQ (reference sequence). This clonotype was seen a few times. The antigen is not known. The sequence was collected from a human donor in good health. The chain recombines TRBV13 with TRBJ2-3; D may be TRBD1 (5 bases). Source material: sorted CD4+, CD8+, or CD8+CD57+ T cells (not recorded which) from PBMCs. The DNA of the CDR3 is TGTGCCAGCAGCTACCTCCAGGGTATCAGCACAGATACGCAGTATTTT. Its translation is CASSYLQGISTDTQYF.